This TCR beta chain was retrieved from a study of CD8+CD57+ T cells in acquired aplastic anemia. Findings and limits, study-wide: Levels of CD8+ Simpson's diversity were not significantly distinct in patients versus controls.

TCR beta VDJ and CDR3 profiles were obtained from a genomic DNA template. TCRdb re-called the reads with MiXCR, one entry per CDR3 protein. The data contain just over 400,000 distinct CDR3 sequences, roughly 68% of them singletons. As to this clonotype: No antigen is known for it.

The ends were cut back, 3 bases at V and 9 bases at J, with 24 bases in the middle. The CDR3 contains 16 residues. Germline V gene sequence: CDR1 SGDLS, CDR2 YYNGEE. V is TRBV9 and J is TRBJ1-1; D is undetermined. The sequence was collected from a human donor in good health, serving as a control. Sequencing used sorted CD4+, CD8+, or CD8+CD57+ T cells (not recorded which) from PBMCs. The DNA for the CDR3 is TGTGCCAGCAGCGGCCAAGAATCCTTGGATCCCCTCCAAGCTTTCTTT. This sequence encodes CASSGQESLDPLQAFF.